The 7 T cell receptor beta chains below were found in one sample sequenced in a study of control samples from healthy donors and cancer patients (dated by TCRdb to the early 2020s). Library preparation used the immunoSEQ multiplex PCR assay. Drawn from immuneACCESS, this table holds only the in-frame rearrangements with V and J called that TCRdb kept. Clones are partly lost; checked studies trace under half to an unresolved V gene and leave the rest unexplained. In all, the sample holds 100,000 to 150,000 clones, and roughly 87% of those were seen once. 1.5% to 2% of the sample lies in the top ten. The sequenced sample consisted of blood. The receptors derive from a man aged 18 to 29 in good health.

The chain links TRBV28 to TRBJ1-5, with a possible D match to TRBD1 (6 bases). Trimming left V 2 bases short and J 5 bases short, with 16 bases between. Germline V gene lookup returns CDR1 MDHEN and CDR2 SYDVKM. CDR3 length equals 16 residues. CDR3 protein: CASSLIMSGVDQPQHF. The CDR3 DNA is TGTGCCAGCAGTTTAATTATGTCAGGGGTGGATCAGCCCCAGCATTTT.

The chain is built from TRBV6-6 and TRBJ1-5, with 7 bases aligning to TRBD1. CDR3 length: 12 amino acids. The V gene end was trimmed by 11 bases and the J gene end by 5 bases; junction bases not matched to a gene: 6. The germline V gene has CDR1 MNHNY and CDR2 SVGAGI (reference sequence). The CDR3 nucleotides read TGTGCCGTGACAGGGAAGGATCAGCCCCAGCATTTT. This encodes CAVTGKDQPQHF.

V gene TRBV5-1 combines with J gene TRBJ2-7, with D maybe TRBD1 (5 bases). Germline V gives CDR1 SGHRS, CDR2 YFSETQ. V lost 0 bases and J 5 bases, leaving 15 bases between the germline ends. This CDR3 comprises 15 residues. The CDR3: CASSLAAGIKDEQYF. The CDR3 DNA is TGCGCCAGCAGCTTGGCCGCAGGGATAAAGGACGAGCAGTACTTC.

The chain carries TRBV2 and TRBJ1-5; 7 nucleotides match TRBD1. CDR1 is SNHLY and CDR2 is FYNNEI in the germline V gene. The CDR3 contains 14 residues. V trimming: 6 bases; J trimming: 5 bases; junction bases outside the gene matches: 7. In DNA, the CDR3 is TGTGCCAGCAGCATAAACAGGGGTTATCAGCCCCAGCATTTT. Its protein product is CASSINRGYQPQHF.

The rearrangement links TRBV2 to TRBJ1-5; D gene uncertain. The germline V and J ends were trimmed by 8 bases and 0 bases, with 5 bases remaining between them. The CDR3 is 12 residues long. Germline V gene lookup returns CDR1 SNHLY and CDR2 FYNNEI. CDR3 bases: TGTGCCAGCCAGGATAGCAATCAGCCCCAGCATTTT. Translation gives CASQDSNQPQHF.

This sequence joins TRBV5-6 and TRBJ1-5; 9 positions match TRBD1. The ends lost 3 bases at V and 5 bases at J; junction bases unmatched: 6. The CDR3 length is 15 residues. Germline assignment: CDR1 SGHDT and CDR2 YYEEEE. CDR3: CASSSTTGGDQPQHF. In DNA form, the CDR3 reads TGTGCCAGCAGCTCTACGACAGGGGGGGATCAGCCCCAGCATTTT.

This chain uses TRBV7-2 with TRBJ2-7; a possible D gene is TRBD1 (6 bases). The CDR3 loop spans 12 amino acids. Deletions cut 2 bases from V and 6 bases from J, with 8 bases between. Looked up from germline, CDR1 is SGHTA and CDR2 is FQGNSA. The CDR3 nucleotides are TGTGCCAGCAGCTTAACAGGGTCCGAGCAGTACTTC. Translated: CASSLTGSEQYF.